The present entry profiles one T cell receptor (beta chain) with its context. Its specificity is not known. TCRdb recomputed calls from the reads with MiXCR, one row per CDR3 protein. This sample has roughly 990,000 distinct CDR3 sequences; about a third occur once, and the top ten carry 13%. This entry comes from a study of T cell repertoires in cytomegalovirus infection. Looking at the study overall: Selection of CMV epitopes for the study included recently identified HLA-C-restricted and well-studied HLA-B-restricted ones. Evidence of both CMV infection and a matching HLA type came from public TCR beta signatures.

Study-wide points: Adding up the frequency of public TCR beta families identified people who carried CMV plus the relevant HLA. Dominant in the ex vivo response were TCR beta clonotypes restricted by HLA-C and specific for CMV.

The CDR3 has 16 amino acids. Per the germline V gene, CDR1 is MGHRA and CDR2 is YSYEKL. After removal of 2 bases from V and 3 bases from J, the junction contained 5 bases not matched to a gene. Material: cultured CD8+ T cells from PBMCs, obtained from culture after CMV antigen stimulation. The genes are TRBV4-1 and TRBJ2-1; 9 bases fit TRBD1. This clonotype originated in a human donor in good health (CMV status not recorded). Some clones in this sample may be carry-over from other donors' samples. CDR3 in DNA: TGCGCCAGCAGCCAAACCGACAGGGGGATCTACAATGAGCAGTTCTTC. Protein product: CASSQTDRGIYNEQFF.